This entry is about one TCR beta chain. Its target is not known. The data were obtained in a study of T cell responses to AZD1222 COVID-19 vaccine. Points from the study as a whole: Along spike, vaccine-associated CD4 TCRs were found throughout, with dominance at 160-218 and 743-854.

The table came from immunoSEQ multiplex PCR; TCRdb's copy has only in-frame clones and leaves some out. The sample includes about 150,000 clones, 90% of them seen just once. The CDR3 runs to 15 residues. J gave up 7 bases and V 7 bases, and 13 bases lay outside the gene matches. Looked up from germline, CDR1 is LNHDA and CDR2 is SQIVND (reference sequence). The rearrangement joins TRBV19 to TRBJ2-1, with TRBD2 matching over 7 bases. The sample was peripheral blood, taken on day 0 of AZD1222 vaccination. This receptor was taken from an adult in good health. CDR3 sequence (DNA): TGTGCCAGTACCCTTGGCGGGGGTCTCTTGAATGAGCAGTTCTTC. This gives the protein CASTLGGGLLNEQFF.